One sample yielded the 21 T cell receptor beta chains listed below, sequenced in a study of shared clonotypes between healthy human individuals. CD8 cells regarded as naive lacked CD45RO, were positively chosen for CCR7, and omitted terminally differentiated effector memory CD45RA+ cells. Clones were sequenced by immunoSEQ multiplex PCR, and TCRdb holds only the in-frame ones, with some missing. This table holds about 820,000 clones, 90% to 95% found once. Sequencing was done on a sample of naive CD8+ T cells sorted from blood. Receptors originate from a man aged 30 to 45 in good health.

The rearrangement joins TRBV11-2 to TRBJ2-7; TRBD2 agrees at 9 bases. This CDR3 is 15 amino acids long. Germline trimming cut 5 bases from V and 1 base from J; bases unmatched to any gene: 6. Germline V gene data show CDR1 as SGHAT and CDR2 as FQNNGV. The CDR3 sequence is CASSPTSGTSYEQYF. CDR3 bases: TGTGCCAGCAGCCCGACTAGCGGAACTTCCTACGAGCAGTACTTC.

This clone came up a few times. The rearrangement links TRBV28 to TRBJ2-7; TRBD2 matches at 8 bases. This CDR3 comprises 11 residues. V shed 10 bases and J 4 bases; nucleotides not matched to a gene: 3. Germline CDR1 reads MDHEN; CDR2 reads SYDVKM. The CDR3 loop reads CATAGVYEQYF. The CDR3 nucleotides read TGTGCCACAGCGGGGGTTTACGAGCAGTACTTC.

V usage is TRBV5-5 and J usage is TRBJ2-3; D unresolved. V lost 6 bases to trimming and J lost 2 bases, with 7 bases between them. Germline V gene sequence: CDR1 SGHKS, CDR2 YYEKEE (reference sequence). This CDR3 contains 12 residues. CDR3 bases: TGTGCCAGCACCTCAAACACAGATACGCAGTATTTT. Encoded protein: CASTSNTDTQYF.

This rearrangement joins TRBV6-6 to TRBJ2-3; the match to TRBD1 covers 8 bases. The CDR3 totals 15 residues. The trim removed 2 bases at V and 1 base at J, leaving 2 bases unmatched. Germline lookup yields CDR1 MNHNY and CDR2 SVGAGI (reference sequence). The CDR3 sequence is CASSYTGQGTDTQYF. CDR3 nucleotide sequence: TGTGCCAGCAGTTACACGGGACAGGGCACAGATACGCAGTATTTT.

The chain employs TRBV27 and TRBJ2-1, with no clear D. This CDR3 has 13 residues. In germline, CDR1 is MNHEY, CDR2 SMNVEV (reference sequence). The V gene lost 5 bases and the J gene lost 7 bases, with 12 bases spanning the gap. The CDR3 here is CASSVGSGNEQFF. The CDR3 DNA is TGTGCCAGCAGTGTGGGGTCAGGTAATGAGCAGTTCTTC.

Points on this clone: A read error may produce the germline difference seen at one junction end. The chain joins TRBV13 to TRBJ2-7, with D maybe TRBD1 (6 bases). The CDR3 covers 15 residues. Germline V gene data show CDR1 as PRHDT and CDR2 as FYEKMQ (reference sequence). The CDR3 here is CASSLGAGATQEQYF. The CDR3 DNA sequence: TGTGCCAGCAGCCTAGGGGCAGGGGCAACCCAAGAGCAGTACTTC.

The rearrangement links TRBV27 to TRBJ2-7; 10 nucleotides line up with TRBD2. There are 14 residues in the CDR3. The germline V gene encodes CDR1 MNHEY and CDR2 SMNVEV (reference sequence). V lost 7 bases to trimming and J lost 1 base; unmatched junction nucleotides: 4. This CDR3 reads CASTTSGPSYEQYF. In nucleotides, the CDR3 is TGTGCCAGCACGACTAGCGGGCCATCCTACGAGCAGTACTTC.

The chain combines TRBV28 with TRBJ1-2, with D unresolved. Germline-derived CDR1 and CDR2 are MDHEN and SYDVKM. This CDR3 has 11 residues. V lost 6 bases and J lost 1, with 3 bases in between. The CDR3, as DNA: TGTGCCAGCAGAGGTAACTATGGCTACACCTTC. Protein: CASRGNYGYTF.

V gene TRBV19 combines with J gene TRBJ2-5; TRBD1 or TRBD2 may be the D gene (5 bases each). Trimming cost V 5 bases and J 5 bases, with 9 bases left between them. Looked up from germline, CDR1 is LNHDA and CDR2 is SQIVND (reference sequence). The CDR3 runs 12 residues. CDR3 amino acids: CASSVRGETQYF. DNA of the CDR3: TGTGCCAGTAGTGTGAGGGGCGAGACCCAGTACTTC.

The V call is TRBV5-1, the J call TRBJ2-4, with a weak D call TRBD1 (6 bases). Germline V gene lookup returns CDR1 SGHRS and CDR2 YFSETQ. The CDR3 loop spans 16 amino acids. Trimming shortened V by 0 bases and J by 2 bases, and 12 bases separated the two germline ends. The DNA for the CDR3 is TGCGCCAGCAGCTTGGTCTTTAGGGGGACCAAAAACATTCAGTACTTC. Amino acids: CASSLVFRGTKNIQYF.

The genes are TRBV5-4 and TRBJ1-2; the D gene is possibly TRBD1 (6 bases). V was pared by 2 bases and J by 7 bases, with 21 bases between. The CDR3 contains 16 residues. Germline V gives CDR1 SGHNT, CDR2 YYREEE (reference sequence). The CDR3 sequence: CASSLRGSGRGGGYTF. CDR3 sequence (DNA): TGTGCCAGCAGCTTAAGGGGGTCAGGGCGGGGTGGTGGCTACACCTTC. The full variable domain, with the rest looked up from reference TRBV5-4 and TRBJ1-2, is ETGVTQSPTHLIKTRGQQVTLRCSSQSGHNTVSWYQQALGQGPQFIFQYYREEENGRGNFPPRFSGLQFPNYSSELNVNALELDDSALYLCASSLRGSGRGGGYTFGSGTRLTVV.

As concerns this clone: Within the sample, other DNA sequences also encode this same CDR3. The V call is TRBV28, the J call TRBJ2-7; 8 nucleotides match TRBD1. Germline V gene lookup returns CDR1 MDHEN and CDR2 SYDVKM. V gave up 4 bases and J gave up 3 bases; unmatched junction bases: 2. This CDR3 is built from 13 residues. The chain's CDR3 is CASSSGTGYEQYF. CDR3 coding DNA: TGTGCCAGCAGTTCGGGGACAGGCTACGAGCAGTACTTC.

The CDR3 bases are TGTGCCAGCAGCCAGCTAGCGGGAGTGTACAATGAGCAGTTCTTC. Protein product: CASSQLAGVYNEQFF. The genes are TRBV5-4 and TRBJ2-1, with 10 bases aligning to TRBD2. With 4 bases clipped from V and 4 bases from J, the junction kept 5 bases outside the gene matches. The CDR3 is 15 amino acids. The germline V gene has CDR1 SGHNT and CDR2 YYREEE (reference sequence).

The genes are TRBV10-3 and TRBJ2-1; possible D gene TRBD1, 7 bases. This CDR3 is built from 16 residues. V was cut by 6 bases and J by 0 bases, with 15 bases left in between. From germline, CDR1 is ENHRY and CDR2 SYGVKD. In DNA, the CDR3 is TGTGCCATCAGGGGGGGACAGTCGAGCTCCTACAATGAGCAGTTCTTC. Translated: CAIRGGQSSSYNEQFF.

The chain is built from TRBV11-1 and TRBJ2-1; D is uncertain. The V end lost 1 base, the J end lost 4 bases, and 2 bases lay between the germline ends. Germline V gene data show CDR1 as SGHAT and CDR2 as FQDESV (reference sequence). The CDR3 covers 12 residues. In nucleotides, the CDR3 is TGTGCCAGCAGCTTAGGATACAATGAGCAGTTCTTC. Protein: CASSLGYNEQFF.

In the case of this clone: One junction end disagrees with the germline gene, perhaps due to a read error. V gene TRBV18 combines with J gene TRBJ1-5; 8 bases are shared with TRBD1. This CDR3 is built from 13 residues. The germline V gene encodes CDR1 KGHSH and CDR2 LQKENI. CDR3 residues: CASSPQGDQPQHF. The CDR3 DNA reads TGTGCCAGCTCCCCACAGGGGGATCAGCCCCAGCATTTT.

The chain couples TRBV27 to TRBJ2-3, with 7 bases aligning to TRBD2. Germline CDR1 is MNHEY and CDR2 is SMNVEV (reference sequence). Unmatched junction bases numbered 8, after V lost 5 bases and J lost 3 bases. CDR3 size: 15 residues. The CDR3 DNA is TGTGCCAGCAGTGCGGTAGCGGGCACGACAGATACGCAGTATTTT. Its translation is CASSAVAGTTDTQYF.

The chain recombines TRBV13 with TRBJ2-7, with 8 bases lining up with TRBD2. V shed 1 base, J shed 5 bases, and the junction held 13 bases outside the gene matches. The CDR3 has 17 amino acids. CDR1 is PRHDT and CDR2 is FYEKMQ in the germline V gene (reference sequence). The CDR3 coding sequence is TGTGCCAGCAGCTTAGAGTCTAGCGGGCCCCTAATAAACGAGCAGTACTTC. Translation: CASSLESSGPLINEQYF.

CDR3 in amino acids: CASSQELQHRTASGANVLTF. The CDR3 DNA sequence: TGCGCCAGCAGCCAAGAACTACAACACCGAACGGCCTCTGGGGCCAACGTCCTGACTTTC. This chain uses TRBV4-3 with TRBJ2-6; D gene ambiguous. From germline, CDR1 is LGHNA and CDR2 YSLEER. V gave up 0 bases and J gave up 0 bases, with 18 bases separating them. This CDR3 has 20 amino acids.

The rearrangement joins TRBV28 to TRBJ1-2; 8 nucleotides line up with TRBD1. Germline values: CDR1 MDHEN, CDR2 SYDVKM. This CDR3 region has 13 residues. Losses at the gene ends were 6 bases for V and 6 bases for J; bases not matched to a gene: 6. CDR3: CASSSTGAHGYTF. In DNA form, the CDR3 reads TGTGCCAGCAGCTCGACAGGGGCCCATGGCTACACCTTC.

This chain uses TRBV13 with TRBJ1-2, with 8 bases matching TRBD1. This CDR3 spans 15 amino acids. V was pared by 4 bases and J by 5 bases, with 9 bases of the junction left unmatched. The germline CDR1 and CDR2 sequences are PRHDT and FYEKMQ (reference sequence). Here the CDR3 DNA reads TGTGCCAGCAGCTCTAGTCCGACAGGGGTTTATGGCTACACCTTC. It yields the protein CASSSSPTGVYGYTF.